This T cell receptor beta chain emerged from a study of identical twins' blood T cells. CDR3 length equals 14 residues. The germline V and J ends were trimmed by 0 bases and 4 bases, with 12 bases remaining between them. The germline V gene has CDR1 SQVTM and CDR2 ANQGSEA. With regard to this clonotype: Its target is not known. This clone may be a read error of a much larger clone one base away.

Broader study findings: Twins shared more top CDR3 clonotypes than unrelated donors did.

Both ends of each TCR cDNA library bore sample-specific barcodes. In the source study's methods: Each donor had about 95,000 to nearly 550,000 clonotypes. TCRdb reanalysed the 5' RACE reads using MiXCR and keeps one entry per CDR3 protein. For this entry, the V and J calls and clone size follow TCRdb and not the study's own pipeline. The sample contains hundreds of thousands of distinct CDR3 sequences, around 30% of which appear only once. Likely shared infections and vaccines: all three twin pairs were reared together. The sequence was obtained from a woman aged 18 to 55 in good health. This chain uses TRBV29-1 with TRBJ1-2, with unresolved D. Sequenced: PBMCs. The CDR3 reads CSVEEGEGVYGYTF. The CDR3 DNA follows: TGCAGCGTTGAAGAGGGCGAGGGCGTCTATGGCTACACCTTC.